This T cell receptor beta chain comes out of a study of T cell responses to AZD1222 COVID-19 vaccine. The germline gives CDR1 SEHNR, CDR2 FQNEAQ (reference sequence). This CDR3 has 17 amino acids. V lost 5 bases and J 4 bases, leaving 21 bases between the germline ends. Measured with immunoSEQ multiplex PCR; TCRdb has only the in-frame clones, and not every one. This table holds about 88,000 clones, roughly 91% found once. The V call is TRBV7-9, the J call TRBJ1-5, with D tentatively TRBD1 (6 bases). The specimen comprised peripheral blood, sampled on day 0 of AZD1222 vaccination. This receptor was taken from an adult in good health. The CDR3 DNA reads TGTGCCAGCAGCCGTTTGGACAGCGGGAGTGGGAATCAGCCCCAGCATTTT. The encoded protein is CASSRLDSGSGNQPQHF.